This TCR beta chain was retrieved from a study of immune evolution from preneoplasia to lung adenocarcinoma. CDR3 length: 15 residues. Trimming shortened V by 0 bases and J by 4 bases, and 13 bases separated the two germline ends. CDR1 is SGHRS, CDR2 YFSETQ, per germline. Clones were read by immunoSEQ multiplex PCR, and TCRdb kept only the in-frame ones, dropping some. The data show some 37,000 clones, under 85% seen once. The V gene is TRBV5-1, the J gene TRBJ2-5; D uncertain. The sample comprised FFPE invasive lung adenocarcinoma tissue. The source is a person in their sixties or seventies with lung adenocarcinoma. CDR3 amino acids: CASSLEGNSLETQYF. DNA of the CDR3: TGCGCCAGCAGCTTGGAAGGGAACTCGTTAGAGACCCAGTACTTC.